This T cell receptor (beta chain) originates from a study of molecular identifiers for immune sequencing clone quantification. The overall study: Replicate experiments divided RNA from roughly 21,000 or 96,000 naive CD8 cells into five parts and sequenced four. Study-wide points: For effector cells, clones above 20 RNA copies held over 98% of molecules; for naive cells, under 1%. Spiked TCR RNA from one Jurkat cell reportedly showed up when mixed among one million naive cells.

This clonotype was seen a few times. What it recognizes is unknown. Germline values: CDR1 PRHDT, CDR2 FYEKMQ (reference sequence). This CDR3 contains 15 residues. V lost 4 bases to trimming and J lost 6 bases; unmatched junction nucleotides: 5. TCRdb processed the PCR reads anew with MiXCR; each CDR3 protein has one entry. The sample lists 600,000 to 650,000 distinct CDR3 sequences, about 20% occurring once. Naive CD8 T cell sorting was performed on the CD8+CD4-CCR7+CD45RA+ phenotype. This chain connects TRBV13 to TRBJ2-5; TRBD2 matches at 13 bases. This sequence was found in a human donor in good health. Some libraries in this study had Jurkat cell RNA spiked in. The sample comprised naive CD8+ T cells from blood, with Jurkat cell RNA spiked in. The subset: FACS-sorted CD8+CD4-CCR7+CD45RA+ naive T cells. DNA of the CDR3: TGTGCCAGCAGCTCCTCGGGACTAGCGGGACAGACCCAGTACTTC. Translation gives CASSSSGLAGQTQYF.